This passage covers 23 T cell receptor beta chains from one sample sequenced in a study of glioma-infiltrating T cells. Amplification of TCR alpha and beta CDR3 regions from RNA used iRepertoire nested multiplex PCR. In TCRdb, the multiplex PCR reads were re-called with MiXCR into one record per CDR3 protein. Of some 190,000 distinct CDR3 sequences listed, over 30% were seen once; the top ten hold around 20%. Sequencing was carried out using glioma tissue, nonneoplastic brain tissue, or PBMCs (not recorded which). The receptors here all came from a human donor with low-grade glioma or glioblastoma, undergoing nonglioma brain surgery, or in good health (not recorded which).

The sample holds many counts of this clonotype. The chain has TRBV6-1 and TRBJ1-5; D perhaps matches TRBD1 (5 bases). V was shortened by 4 bases and J by 6 bases, with 13 bases between the two germline ends. CDR1 is MNHNS and CDR2 is SASEGT in the germline V gene. The CDR3 extends over 14 amino acids. CDR3 in amino acids: CASSGSGGSQPQHF. The CDR3 region has the DNA TGTGCCAGCAGTGGGTCGGGGGGAAGTCAGCCCCAGCATTTT.

This clonotype was picked up many times. This chain connects TRBV2 to TRBJ1-5, with 8 bases that match TRBD1. This CDR3 region has 15 residues. V was pared by 4 bases and J by 7 bases, with 9 bases of the junction left unmatched. Per the germline V gene, CDR1 is SNHLY and CDR2 is FYNNEI. The CDR3 region is CASSAGSGGRQPQHF. The CDR3 DNA is TGTGCCAGCAGTGCTGGGTCAGGGGGCCGACAGCCCCAGCATTTT. Combining the CDR3 with reference TRBV2 and TRBJ1-5 gives the whole variable domain EPEVTQTPSHQVTQMGQEVILRCVPISNHLYFYWYRQILGQKVEFLVSFYNNEISEKSEIFDDQFSVERPDGSNFTLKIRSTKLEDSAMYFCASSAGSGGRQPQHFGDGTRLSIL.

The sample holds a few counts of this clonotype. The chain combines TRBV29-1 with TRBJ1-1, with D uncertain. Trimming stripped 4 bases from V and 1 base from J, with 13 bases between. The germline V gene has CDR1 SQVTM and CDR2 ANQGSEA. The CDR3 has 14 residues. The DNA for the CDR3 is TGCAGCGTTGGTGCGTTTACAGCGAACACTGAAGCTTTCTTT. This translates into CSVGAFTANTEAFF.

The V call is TRBV6-2 or TRBV6-3, the J call TRBJ2-1; tentative D call: TRBD2 (7 bases). V lost 2 bases, J lost 6 bases, and 17 bases lay in between. The CDR3 extends over 16 amino acids. Germline V gene lookup returns CDR1 MNHEY and CDR2 SVGEGT. The CDR3 sequence is CASSYRDTGEGNEQFF. DNA for the CDR3: TGTGCCAGCAGTTACAGGGACACCGGGGAGGGCAATGAGCAGTTCTTC.

This clonotype was detected many times. This chain uses TRBV4-1 with TRBJ1-2; TRBD1 is a possible D gene (5 bases). The CDR3 runs to 18 residues. Trimming removed 0 bases from V and 3 bases from J, with 20 bases in between. CDR1 and CDR2 (germline): MGHRA, YSYEKL. For the CDR3, the DNA is TGCGCCAGCAGCCAAGATCCTACGTCGGGACGGAACTACTATGGCTACACCTTC. This translates into CASSQDPTSGRNYYGYTF.

The sample holds many counts of this clonotype. The J gene is TRBJ1-2, the V gene TRBV28; D not certain. Trimming cost V 7 bases and J 7 bases, with 10 bases left between them. The CDR3 covers 11 residues. The germline CDR1 and CDR2 sequences are MDHEN and SYDVKM. The CDR3 nucleotides are TGTGCCAGCACCGGGAATCGTGGCTACACCTTC. Its protein is CASTGNRGYTF.

This clonotype came up a few times. The chain carries TRBV7-9 and TRBJ2-3; 9 bases fit TRBD1. The V and J ends lost 2 bases and 3 bases, in that order; junction bases with no gene match: 6. This CDR3 comprises 16 residues. Germline CDR1 reads SEHNR; CDR2 reads FQNEAQ (reference sequence). The CDR3 DNA reads TGTGCCAGCAGCTTATCCGGGACAGGGTTAACAGATACGCAGTATTTT. Translated, it gives CASSLSGTGLTDTQYF.

This clonotype was detected ten times or more. The V call is TRBV2, the J call TRBJ2-1; 14 positions agree with TRBD2. Germline V gives CDR1 SNHLY, CDR2 FYNNEI. V trimming: 6 bases; J trimming: 4 bases; junction bases outside the gene matches: 2. The CDR3 length is 15 residues. Here the CDR3 reads CASRRLAGGYNEQFF. CDR3 coding DNA: TGTGCCAGCAGGAGACTAGCGGGAGGGTACAATGAGCAGTTCTTC.

This clonotype was observed many times. The V call is TRBV20-1, the J call TRBJ2-7; no reliable D call. The CDR3 has 13 residues. CDR1 is DFQATT, CDR2 SNEGSKA, per germline (reference sequence). V lost 5 bases and J 0 bases, leaving 11 bases between the germline ends. CDR3 loop: CSAYTVSSYEQYF. CDR3 bases: TGCAGTGCTTATACAGTAAGCTCCTACGAGCAGTACTTC.

Worth noting for this clonotype: A much larger clone differs from this one at a single base, so this may be a read error. V gene TRBV19 combines with J gene TRBJ1-2; perhaps TRBD1 as D (6 bases). This CDR3 has 12 residues. Trimming stripped 10 bases from V and 2 bases from J, with 11 bases between. Per germline, CDR1 LNHDA and CDR2 SQIVND (reference sequence). CDR3 residues: CAIEDRNYGYTF. In DNA, the CDR3 is TGTGCCATTGAGGACAGAAACTATGGCTACACCTTC.

The genes are TRBV12-3 or TRBV12-4 and TRBJ1-4; 8 bases line up with TRBD1. With V trimmed by 6 bases and J by 6 bases, 9 bases remained unmatched. The CDR3 spans 15 residues. The CDR3 DNA follows: TGTGCCAGCAGATCCCAGGGGGCACCGGATGAAAAACTGTTTTTT. It is translated as CASRSQGAPDEKLFF.

The genes are TRBV27 and TRBJ2-7; weak D call: TRBD1 (6 bases). The V gene's germline CDR1 is MNHEY and CDR2 SMNVEV (reference sequence). CDR3 length: 13 amino acids. V lost 4 bases, J lost 5 bases, and 12 bases lay in between. CDR3 sequence (DNA): TGTGCCAGCAGTTACTACAGGGCAAACGAGCAGTACTTC. This translates into CASSYYRANEQYF.

This clonotype was recorded many times. V gene TRBV24-1 combines with J gene TRBJ2-3; tentatively, D is TRBD1 (6 bases). The CDR3 spans 19 residues. Germline CDR1 KGHDR, CDR2 SFDVKD. With 4 bases removed from V and 0 bases from J, the gap between germline ends came to 22 bases. The CDR3 DNA follows: TGTGCCACCAGTGACCCCACTCTTCCGGACAGCTTCAGCACAGATACGCAGTATTTT. Translation: CATSDPTLPDSFSTDTQYF.

This clonotype was seen more than once but under ten times. The V and J genes are TRBV5-4 and TRBJ2-2; D might be TRBD2 (6 bases). In germline, CDR1 is SGHNT, CDR2 YYREEE (reference sequence). The CDR3 is made up of 16 amino acids. Trimming took 4 bases from V and 1 from J, leaving 14 bases between them. The CDR3 nucleotides are TGTGCCAGCAGCGCCGTGGGACTCGGGAACACCGGGGAGCTGTTTTTT. The encoded protein is CASSAVGLGNTGELFF.

This chain joins TRBV18 and TRBJ2-7; 14 nucleotides align to TRBD2. This CDR3 is 15 amino acids long. The V segment lost 5 bases and the J segment 7 bases; nucleotides outside the gene matches: 7. Germline V gene data show CDR1 as KGHSH and CDR2 as LQKENI. Here the CDR3 DNA reads TGTGCCAGCTCATCAGGACTAGCGGGAGGAGGGGAGCAGTACTTC. Its protein is CASSSGLAGGGEQYF.

This clonotype was observed many times. The chain carries TRBV4-2 and TRBJ1-1; D might be TRBD1 (6 bases). CDR1 is LGHNA and CDR2 is YNFKEQ in the germline V gene. The CDR3 sequence is 15 residues long. Between the trimmed V and J ends, which lost 0 bases and 1 base, there was a span of 9 bases. CDR3 loop: CASSQEGDKNTEAFF. In DNA form, the CDR3 reads TGTGCCAGCAGCCAAGAAGGGGACAAGAACACTGAAGCTTTCTTT.

The rearrangement joins TRBV19 to TRBJ2-7; TRBD2 matches at 7 bases. This CDR3 is 14 amino acids long. Germline loops: CDR1 LNHDA, CDR2 SQIVND (reference sequence). V lost 3 bases to trimming and J lost 4 bases; unmatched junction nucleotides: 6. The CDR3 nucleotides read TGTGCCAGTAGTATCCCGGGACTACAATACGAGCAGTACTTC. Residues: CASSIPGLQYEQYF.

This clonotype was seen at least ten times. The rearrangement links TRBV28 to TRBJ1-6, with 7 bases matching TRBD1. The CDR3 has 16 residues. Looked up from germline, CDR1 is MDHEN and CDR2 is SYDVKM. The V gene end was trimmed by 3 bases and the J gene end by 0 bases; junction bases not matched to a gene: 2. The CDR3 DNA reads TGTGCCAGCAGTTTCAACAGGGGCTCCTATAATTCACCCCTCCACTTT. It specifies CASSFNRGSYNSPLHF. Variable domain in full (rest from reference TRBV28 and TRBJ1-6): DVKVTQSSRYLVKRTGEKVFLECVQDMDHENMFWYRQDPGLGLRLIYFSYDVKMKEKGDIPEGYSVSREKKERFSLILESASTNQTSMYLCASSFNRGSYNSPLHFGNGTRLTVT.

The chain employs TRBV2 and TRBJ2-7; the D is unclear. Germline V gives CDR1 SNHLY, CDR2 FYNNEI. The CDR3 contains 14 residues. V was cut by 4 bases and J by 2 bases, with 12 bases left in between. CDR3 sequence: CASSVGLPPYEQYF. The CDR3 nucleotides are TGTGCCAGCAGTGTGGGCTTACCACCCTACGAGCAGTACTTC.

As regards this clonotype: The junction shows a germline mismatch at one end, possibly a read error. The rearrangement joins TRBV6-1 to TRBJ2-5, with 12 bases aligning to TRBD2. Per the germline V gene, CDR1 is MNHNS and CDR2 is SASEGT. CDR3 length: 17 residues. In DNA, the CDR3 is TGTGCCAGCAGCCCTTGGGCTAGCGGGAGGGTCCAAGGGACCCAGTACTTC. Protein product: CASSPWASGRVQGTQYF.

At least ten counts were recorded for this clonotype. The rearrangement joins TRBV28 to TRBJ2-1; TRBD2 matches 8 bases. The V segment lost 4 bases and the J segment 4 bases; nucleotides outside the gene matches: 3. Germline V gene sequence: CDR1 MDHEN, CDR2 SYDVKM. The CDR3 length is 14 residues. The CDR3 region is CASSSGGVYNEQFF. In DNA form, the CDR3 reads TGTGCCAGCAGTTCGGGAGGGGTATACAATGAGCAGTTCTTC.

The rearrangement uses TRBV12-3 or TRBV12-4 and TRBJ1-5; D is possibly TRBD1 (6 bases). Deletions cut 5 bases from V and 6 bases from J, with 17 bases between. The CDR3 sequence is 15 residues long. The CDR3 nucleotides read TGTGCCAGCAGTCCCGAGGGGGGCTTAGGTCAGCCCCAGCATTTT. The encoded protein is CASSPEGGLGQPQHF.

On this clonotype: One base away lies a much larger clone, so this may be a sequencing read error. In DNA, the CDR3 is TGTGCCAGCAGTCCTCGTAGGGAATCCGATTCGTCCCCCCTCAACTTT. Residues: CASSPRRESDSSPLNF. This chain uses TRBV4-2 with TRBJ1-6; D uncertain. This CDR3 contains 16 residues. Germline V lookup: CDR1 LGHNA, CDR2 YNFKEQ.